The clone carrying this TCR beta chain was observed a handful of times. Antigen specificity is unknown. Per the germline V gene, CDR1 is SGHRS and CDR2 is YFSETQ. Trimming removed 0 bases at V and 6 bases at J, with 10 bases between. The CDR3 contains 13 residues. Arm-PCR with iRepertoire HTBI primers amplified the CDR3 regions for these TCR beta libraries. TCRdb re-called the multiplex PCR reads through MiXCR, storing one row per CDR3 protein. Of around 450,000 distinct CDR3 sequences detected, 20% to 25% appear once; the ten largest clones hold around 7%. The data were taken from a study of regulatory T cells in long-lasting Graves disease. Notes on the study in general: Researchers reported studying only peripheral blood, not thyroid tissue.

Specified time point: persistent/refractory GD, antithyroid drugs over 5 years with positive TRAb. The authors made the TCR library using RNA they extracted from PBMCs. The V call is TRBV5-1, the J call TRBJ2-7; a weak D match, TRBD1 (6 bases). This clonotype was obtained from a female donor with Graves disease. The source was peripheral blood mononuclear cells (PBMCs), collected when the disease was refractory, from a patient treated with antithyroid drugs. The CDR3: CASSLATGTEQYF. DNA for the CDR3: TGCGCCAGCAGCTTGGCAACAGGGACCGAGCAGTACTTC.